The clone carrying this T cell receptor (beta chain) was observed a single time. Clones were read by immunoSEQ multiplex PCR, and TCRdb kept only the in-frame ones, dropping some. In the table there are tens of thousands of clones, 65% to 80% of which are singletons. Germline V gives CDR1 LNHDA, CDR2 SQIVND (reference sequence). This CDR3 is built from 15 residues. V trimming: 5 bases; J trimming: 8 bases; junction bases outside the gene matches: 11. Time point in this sample: baseline pretreatment blood. Treatment meaning: 15 Gy SBRT to primary tumor, nephrectomy 4 weeks later. The data belong to a study of radiation and T cells in renal cell carcinoma.

The material sequenced was blood, taken from a patient whose treatment included radiotherapy and nephrectomy. J is TRBJ1-1 and V is TRBV19, with 10 bases that match TRBD1. The origin of this receptor is a man aged 55 to 70 with renal cell carcinoma. In DNA, the CDR3 is TGTGCCAGTAGTCGGGGGGGGACAGGGGTAGGCGAAGCTTTCTTT. It specifies CASSRGGTGVGEAFF.